The rows below give T cell receptor beta chains drawn from one sample of a study of cytomegalovirus exposure and HLA in healthy donors. The data were produced by immunoSEQ multiplex PCR, yet TCRdb's version contains in-frame clones alone and is incomplete. The data contain about 180,000 clones, 81% of them singletons. What was sequenced was PBMCs. Source of these receptors: a young woman in good health and CMV-seropositive. Each CDR3 is given with its conserved first and last residue. Fields, in order: D gene, V gene, J gene, clone size, CDR3 protein, CDR3 DNA. The D gene is left open where the match is weak. The size field is filled for only some rows; it gives once, few, many or a size class.

>.|TRBV2|TRBJ1-4|.
CASRSANEKLFF
TGTGCCAGCAGGTCTGCTAATGAAAAACTGTTTTTT
>.|TRBV12-2|TRBJ1-5|.
CASRETGESNQPQHF
TGTGCAAGTCGCGAAACAGGGGAAAGCAATCAGCCCCAGCATTTT
>.|TRBV11-1|TRBJ2-7|.
CASSRWATSYEQYF
TGTGCCAGCAGCCGCTGGGCCACCTCCTACGAGCAGTACTTC
>.|TRBV9|TRBJ1-2|.
CASSPGPDYGYTF
TGTGCCAGCAGTCCAGGGCCGGACTATGGCTACACCTTC
>.|TRBV7-9|TRBJ2-6|.
CASSKPLTVSGANVLTF
TGTGCCAGCAGTAAGCCCCTCACTGTGAGTGGGGCCAACGTCCTGACTTTC
>.|TRBV11-3|TRBJ2-2|once
CASSLDYGELFF
TGTGCCAGCAGCTTAGATTACGGGGAGCTGTTTTTT
>TRBD2|TRBV4-3|TRBJ2-3|.
CASSQEGTAGGTDTQYF
TGCGCCAGCAGCCAAGAGGGGACGGCGGGGGGTACAGATACGCAGTATTTT
>TRBD1|TRBV6-5|TRBJ2-7|.
CASGTGQYEQYF
TGTGCCAGCGGGACAGGCCAGTACGAGCAGTACTTC
>.|TRBV28|TRBJ2-2|.
CASVRQTYTGELFF
TGTGCCAGTGTGAGACAGACTTACACCGGGGAGCTGTTTTTT
>.|TRBV29-1|TRBJ1-1|.
CSAAQKLNTEAFF
TGCAGCGCCGCCCAGAAACTGAACACTGAAGCTTTCTTT
>TRBD1|TRBV6-1|TRBJ1-3|.
CASSAWTGFSGNTIYF
TGTGCCAGCAGTGCCTGGACAGGTTTCTCTGGAAACACCATATATTTT
>.|TRBV27|TRBJ1-1|.
CASSLRPRGTEAFF
TGTGCCAGCAGTTTACGGCCCAGGGGCACTGAAGCTTTCTTT
>.|TRBV5-6|TRBJ2-7|.
CASSRRGVYEQYF
TGTGCCAGCAGCCGCAGGGGCGTTTACGAGCAGTACTTC
>TRBD2|TRBV6-5|TRBJ2-3|.
CASSRTRADTQYF
TGTGCCAGCAGTAGGACTAGGGCAGATACGCAGTATTTT
>TRBD2|TRBV5-4|TRBJ2-1|.
CASRPGLAGYNEQFF
TGTGCCAGCAGACCGGGACTAGCGGGATACAATGAGCAGTTCTTC